Given below is one T cell receptor beta chain in context. The entry originates in a study of OX40 agonist ivuxolimab in advanced cancers. About the study: Patients enrolled in dose escalation were diagnosed with hepatocellular carcinoma, melanoma, renal cell or head and neck cancer.

Sequencing used immunoSEQ multiplex PCR; TCRdb keeps in-frame clones, though not all of them. The repertoire holds 55,000 to 80,000 clones, with roughly four fifths as singletons. The sample here was CD4+ or CD8+ T cells sorted from blood, taken in a trial of the OX40 agonist ivuxolimab. The source is an adult with an advanced solid tumor such as melanoma, head and neck, liver or kidney cancer.

CDR3 coding DNA: TGTGCCAGCAGCCAAGATCGGGACAGGGGCCAAACTTCTGGAAACACCATATATTTT. Translation gives CASSQDRDRGQTSGNTIYF. The chain joins TRBV4-2 to TRBJ1-3, with 10 bases identical to TRBD1. The trim removed 0 bases at V and 1 base at J, leaving 9 bases unmatched. Looked up from germline, CDR1 is LGHNA and CDR2 is YNFKEQ. The CDR3 is made up of 19 amino acids.